This is a list of T cell receptor beta chains from one sample in a study of shared clonotypes between healthy human individuals. Here immunoSEQ multiplex PCR was the method, and the copy in TCRdb shows in-frame clones only, minus some. The data contain about 2.4 million clones, roughly 93% of them singletons. Sequencing was carried out using naive CD4+ T cells from PBMCs. These receptors came from a man aged 18 to 30 in good health. Some clones in this sample may be carry-over from other donors' samples. Both conserved end residues are part of each CDR3. The D gene is left open where the match is weak.

v_call	j_call	d_call	cdr3_aa	cdr3_nt
TRBV30	TRBJ2-5	.	CAWSTGGETQYF	TGTGCCTGGAGTACGGGCGGAGAGACCCAGTACTTC
TRBV28	TRBJ1-5	.	CASSLPNQPQHF	TGTGCCAGCAGTTTGCCCAATCAGCCCCAGCATTTT
TRBV28	TRBJ2-3	.	CASSAGGTDTQYF	TGTGCCAGCTCGGCAGGGGGCACAGATACGCAGTATTTT
TRBV30	TRBJ2-5	.	CAWSVSRRETQYF	TGTGCCTGGAGTGTTAGCCGTCGAGAGACCCAGTACTTC
TRBV5-1	TRBJ2-7	TRBD2	CASSLGLAGDGEQYF	TGCGCCAGCAGCTTGGGACTAGCGGGAGATGGAGAGCAGTACTTC
TRBV7-8	TRBJ2-1	TRBD2	CASSLAPAPMWSGRFNEQFF	TGTGCCAGCAGCTTAGCACCGGCCCCTATGTGGAGCGGGAGATTCAATGAGCAGTTCTTC
TRBV19	TRBJ2-2	TRBD2	CASRLAGGPSTGELFF	TGTGCCAGCCGACTAGCGGGAGGGCCTAGCACCGGGGAGCTGTTTTTT
TRBV6-1	TRBJ1-5	.	CASTSLGSNQPQHF	TGTGCCAGCACATCCTTGGGTAGCAATCAGCCCCAGCATTTT
TRBV19	TRBJ1-2	.	CASSIGSTTVNYGYTF	TGTGCCAGTAGTATAGGTTCCACGACAGTTAACTATGGCTACACCTTC
TRBV5-1	TRBJ2-3	.	CASSLAWADTQYF	TGCGCCAGCAGCTTGGCTTGGGCAGATACGCAGTATTTT